Listed here are 17 T cell receptor beta chains from one sample, sequenced in a study of blood T cell repertoires in COVID-19. The method was immunoSEQ multiplex PCR; TCRdb's version includes in-frame clones alone and lacks a portion of them. The sample includes over 45,000 clones, 70% to 75% of them seen just once. The sequencing input was peripheral blood. The receptor source for this set is a woman aged 45-65 years with active or convalescent COVID-19.

The V gene is TRBV10-2, the J gene TRBJ2-1; 12 bases agree with TRBD2. The CDR3 runs 13 residues. The V gene end was trimmed by 6 bases and the J gene end by 8 bases; junction bases not matched to a gene: 2. CDR1 is WSHSY, CDR2 SAAADI, per germline. The CDR3 here is CASRLAGGDEQFF. CDR3 DNA: TGCGCCAGCAGACTAGCGGGAGGCGATGAGCAGTTCTTC.

This chain connects TRBV11-3 to TRBJ1-1; no reliable D call. The CDR3 has 13 residues. Germline V CDR1 and CDR2: SGHNT, YENEEA. V was cut by 5 bases and J by 3 bases, with 10 bases left in between. CDR3 residues: CASSLSMYTEAFF. CDR3 nucleotides: TGTGCCAGCAGCCTTAGCATGTACACTGAAGCTTTCTTT. Full variable domain (missing parts from reference TRBV11-3 and TRBJ1-1): EAGVVQSPRYKIIEKKQPVAFWCNPISGHNTLYWYLQNLGQGPELLIRYENEEAVDDSQLPKDRFSAERLKGVDSTLKIQPAELGDSAVYLCASSLSMYTEAFFGQGTRLTVV.

The V call is TRBV20-1, the J call TRBJ2-4, with 8 bases matching TRBD2. In germline, CDR1 is DFQATT, CDR2 SNEGSKA (reference sequence). J lost 4 bases, V lost 3 bases, and 14 bases had no gene match. The CDR3 runs 17 residues. This CDR3 is CSASARTGLEGKNIQYF. CDR3 bases: TGCAGTGCTAGTGCCCGAACGGGACTAGAGGGGAAAAACATTCAGTACTTC.

This clone has ten or more counts. The chain joins TRBV2 to TRBJ2-7; 7 bases match TRBD1. This CDR3 comprises 15 residues. V lost 1 base to trimming and J lost 3 bases; unmatched junction nucleotides: 6. Germline values: CDR1 SNHLY, CDR2 FYNNEI. CDR3 residues: CASSEVPGQSYEQYF. CDR3 nucleotides: TGTGCCAGCAGTGAAGTTCCGGGACAGAGCTACGAGCAGTACTTC.

This chain connects TRBV5-5 to TRBJ2-7, with D possibly being TRBD1 (6 bases). CDR3 length: 14 amino acids. The V gene lost 1 base and the J gene lost 2 bases, with 10 bases spanning the gap. Germline assignment: CDR1 SGHKS and CDR2 YYEKEE (reference sequence). CDR3 sequence: CASSLWGPPYEQYF. The DNA of the CDR3 is TGTGCCAGCAGCTTGTGGGGGCCCCCCTACGAGCAGTACTTC.

The chain recombines TRBV28 with TRBJ2-7; D not resolved. This CDR3 region has 11 residues. The germline gives CDR1 MDHEN, CDR2 SYDVKM. V lost 5 bases and J 4 bases, leaving 6 bases between the germline ends. The CDR3 protein is CASSQRYEQYF. The DNA for the CDR3 is TGTGCCAGCAGTCAGAGGTACGAGCAGTACTTC.

This clone has only a few counts. This chain links TRBV19 with TRBJ1-2, with 7 bases fitting TRBD1. With V trimmed by 7 bases and J by 3 bases, 11 bases remained unmatched. Germline values: CDR1 LNHDA, CDR2 SQIVND (reference sequence). The CDR3 is 15 residues long. CDR3 sequence reads: CASIPSGGLDYGYTF. The CDR3 bases are TGTGCCAGTATTCCCTCAGGGGGTTTGGACTATGGCTACACCTTC.

This clone was counted between two and nine times. The J gene is TRBJ2-6, the V gene TRBV6-5, with D unclear. The V end was cut by 3 bases, the J end by 4 bases, with 13 bases between. CDR1 MNHEY and CDR2 SVGAGI come from the germline V gene. The CDR3 has 16 amino acids. For the CDR3, the DNA is TGTGCCAGCAGTTATTCCTTCACTCCCGGGGCCAACGTCCTGACTTTC. Residues: CASSYSFTPGANVLTF.

This rearrangement joins TRBV27 to TRBJ2-1; D may be TRBD2 (5 bases). The CDR3 length is 14 residues. CDR1 is MNHEY and CDR2 is SMNVEV in the germline V gene (reference sequence). The ends were cut back, 5 bases at V and 7 bases at J, with 15 bases in the middle. The CDR3 DNA reads TGTGCCAGCAGTCCGGACTGGATCGGAAATGAGCAGTTCTTC. Its protein product is CASSPDWIGNEQFF.

This rearrangement joins TRBV19 to TRBJ1-4; possibly TRBD1 for D (6 bases). Germline CDR1 LNHDA, CDR2 SQIVND (reference sequence). V was clipped by 5 bases and J by 6 bases, with 16 bases between them. The CDR3 length is 15 residues. As DNA, the CDR3 is TGTGCCAGTAGTCCCCAGGGGAACCGGTATGAAAAACTGTTTTTT. The encoded protein is CASSPQGNRYEKLFF. The whole variable domain, filled in from reference TRBV19 and TRBJ1-4, reads DGGITQSPKYLFRKEGQNVTLSCEQNLNHDAMYWYRQDPGQGLRLIYYSQIVNDFQKGDIAEGYSVSREKKESFPLTVTSAQKNPTAFYLCASSPQGNRYEKLFFGSGTQLSVL.

The chain joins TRBV7-8 to TRBJ2-1, with 8 bases matching TRBD2. V lost 5 bases and J lost 4; bases outside the gene matches: 10. The CDR3 runs to 16 residues. The germline V gene has CDR1 SGHVS and CDR2 FQNEAQ. This chain's CDR3 is CASSKSSGSRYNEQFF. The CDR3 coding sequence is TGTGCCAGCAGCAAATCGAGCGGGAGCCGTTACAATGAGCAGTTCTTC.

The chain couples TRBV10-3 to TRBJ2-7; perhaps TRBD2 as D (6 bases). CDR1 is ENHRY and CDR2 is SYGVKD in the germline V gene. Trimming pared 3 bases from V and 6 bases from J, leaving 27 bases between. The CDR3 length is 18 residues. CDR3 nucleotide sequence: TGTGCCATCAGTGACTTACCACTAAAGGCGGGAATTTTGGGCGAGCAGTACTTC. The encoded protein is CAISDLPLKAGILGEQYF.

The chain is built from TRBV7-6 and TRBJ2-7; TRBD1 might be the D (5 bases). The CDR3 loop spans 13 amino acids. The V and J ends lost 0 bases and 5 bases respectively, with 8 bases between them. CDR1 and CDR2 (germline): SGHVS, FNYEAQ. CDR3 sequence: CASSLAWGHEQYF. CDR3 coding DNA: TGTGCCAGCAGCTTAGCGTGGGGCCACGAGCAGTACTTC.

The CDR3 reads CASSLSGQGHEQFF. As DNA, the CDR3 is TGTGCCAGCAGTTTATCCGGCCAGGGGCATGAGCAGTTCTTC. This chain joins TRBV27 and TRBJ2-1, with D maybe TRBD1 (6 bases). The germline V and J ends were trimmed by 0 bases and 8 bases, with 11 bases remaining between them. Looked up from germline, CDR1 is MNHEY and CDR2 is SMNVEV (reference sequence). The CDR3 length is 14 residues.

Comments on this clone: The sample holds other DNA sequences that translate to the same CDR3. The chain links TRBV5-4 to TRBJ1-1, with D hard to call. The V end lost 0 bases, the J end lost 5 bases, and 8 bases lay between the germline ends. The CDR3 is 13 amino acids. Per germline, CDR1 SGHNT and CDR2 YYREEE (reference sequence). In DNA, the CDR3 is TGTGCCAGCAGCTTGGAGAGAGGAACTGAAGCTTTCTTT. It specifies CASSLERGTEAFF.

The V gene is TRBV11-2, the J gene TRBJ2-2; D is uncertain. The CDR3 runs 15 residues. Trimming shortened V by 2 bases and J by 5 bases, and 12 bases separated the two germline ends. In germline, CDR1 is SGHAT, CDR2 FQNNGV. The CDR3 sequence: CASSLFARSTGELFF. The CDR3 DNA reads as TGTGCCAGCAGCTTATTCGCTAGGAGTACCGGGGAGCTGTTTTTT.

The chain joins TRBV27 to TRBJ1-5; D gene unclear. The germline V gene has CDR1 MNHEY and CDR2 SMNVEV (reference sequence). Between the trimmed V and J ends, which lost 5 bases and 4 bases, there was a span of 12 bases. The CDR3 is 14 amino acids. The CDR3 spells CASSVDGENQPQHF. The CDR3 DNA sequence: TGTGCCAGCAGTGTTGACGGGGAAAATCAGCCCCAGCATTTT.